A selection of T cell receptor beta chains follows, all from one sample in a study of CD8+CD57+ T cells in acquired aplastic anemia. Each CDR3 protein gets one entry after TCRdb re-called the reads with MiXCR. The repertoire holds 65,000 or so distinct CDR3 sequences, with about 50% as singletons. Sequenced material: sorted CD4+, CD8+, or CD8+CD57+ T cells (not recorded which) from PBMCs. These receptor sequences come from a human donor in good health, serving as a control. Both conserved end residues are part of each CDR3. A D gene is named only where the DNA matches it firmly. The listing skips clone size in some rows; elsewhere it reads once, few, many or a size class.

j_call,clone_size,d_call,v_call,cdr3_nt,cdr3_aa
TRBJ1-1,.,TRBD1,TRBV29-1,TGCAGCGTCGGGACAGGGGTAAACACTGAAGCTTTCTTT,CSVGTGVNTEAFF
TRBJ2-5,many,.,TRBV5-5,TGTGCCAGCAGCGTCACCCCGGGACTGATACAAGAGACCCAGTACTTC,CASSVTPGLIQETQYF
TRBJ1-2,once,.,TRBV29-1,TGCAGCGTTGATAATTCTATAGGGTCCTACACCTTC,CSVDNSIGSYTF
TRBJ2-1,.,TRBD2,TRBV24-1,TGTGCCACCAGTGATTTGGGAACCCGGATAGCGGGAAACAATGAGCAGTTCTTC,CATSDLGTRIAGNNEQFF
TRBJ1-5,many,TRBD1,TRBV18,TGTGCCAGCTCAATGACAGGGACAGATCAGCCCCAGCATTTT,CASSMTGTDQPQHF
TRBJ1-5,.,.,TRBV24-1,TGTGCCACCAGTTTGTATCGGAAGGGGACTCAGCCCCAGCATTTT,CATSLYRKGTQPQHF
TRBJ1-1,.,TRBD1,TRBV20-1,TGCAGCAATGCAGGGGGCCGTGGCACTGAAGCTTTCTTT,CSNAGGRGTEAFF
TRBJ1-6,many,.,TRBV3-1,TGTGCCAGCAGCCAGAACAGCGTGAGCTCCTATAATTCACCCCTCCACTTT,CASSQNSVSSYNSPLHF
TRBJ1-1,many,TRBD1,TRBV7-6,TGTGCCAGCAGCAGAGCGGGACAGGGGGTCACTGAAGCTTTCTTT,CASSRAGQGVTEAFF
TRBJ1-6,many,.,TRBV20-1,TGCAGTGCTAGAGAACCGCGATGGACGAACAGCAATTCACCCCTCCACTTT,CSAREPRWTNSNSPLHF
TRBJ1-3,.,.,TRBV2,TGTGCCAGCAGTGAACCCTCTGGAAACACCATATATTTT,CASSEPSGNTIYF